This T cell receptor (beta chain) is drawn from a study of cytomegalovirus exposure and HLA in healthy donors. As for the study in general: Researchers previously reported finding more than 100 million unique TCR beta sequences from some 180 million T cells.

The PCR had 60 Vbeta and 13 Jbeta primers. Method: immunoSEQ multiplex PCR; TCRdb's copy keeps in-frame clones and lacks some. The sample records around 100,000 clones, roughly 69% being singletons. The CDR3 spans 15 residues. Germline-derived CDR1 and CDR2 are SNHLY and FYNNEI. V lost 6 bases, J lost 1 base, and 12 bases lay in between. Nominally healthy donors were sampled, though unrecorded immune exposures were likely. The chain recombines TRBV2 with TRBJ2-2; D possibly corresponds to TRBD1 (6 bases). This TCR was sampled from a man between 50 and 59 years old in good health and CMV-seropositive. Sequences were obtained from PBMCs. The CDR3 DNA reads TGTGCCAGCAGCCCCGACAGGATGAACACCGGGGAGCTGTTTTTT. Translating gives CASSPDRMNTGELFF.